This entry features one TCR beta chain sequence. This sample was included in a study of blood T cell repertoires in COVID-19. Study-level information: Both acute and convalescent COVID-19 samples were obtained from the United States, Italy and Spain. T cells, B-cell-depleted T cells, or PBMCs provided the cDNA or gDNA that served as material.

With V trimmed by 3 bases and J by 1 base, 2 bases remained unmatched. CDR1 and CDR2 from the germline V gene are KGHSH and LQKENI. This CDR3 contains 14 residues. As handled by the study authors: Estimates of nucleated cell counts were drawn from the amplification of reference gene primers. TCRdb's copy holds only in-frame clones and misses some; the assay was immunoSEQ multiplex PCR. V and J calls and clone size are given by that table; D and trimming were obtained from the DNA. This sample has over 150,000 clones, with around 83% found just once. The sample taken for sequencing was peripheral blood. The rearrangement joins TRBV18 to TRBJ2-5, with 7 bases fitting TRBD2. The source is a man in his forties or fifties with active or convalescent COVID-19. The CDR3 loop reads CASSPLAAQETQYF. The CDR3, as DNA: TGTGCCAGCTCACCTCTAGCGGCCCAAGAGACCCAGTACTTC.